Listed below are T cell receptor beta chains from one sample, sequenced in a study of regulatory T cells in long-lasting Graves disease. MiXCR, run by TCRdb on the multiplex PCR reads, gives a single entry per CDR3 protein. The sample carries almost 350,000 distinct CDR3 sequences, about 20% recorded once. The sequenced sample was peripheral blood mononuclear cells (PBMCs), obtained when the disease was refractory, from a patient treated with antithyroid drugs. Receptors were obtained from a female donor with Graves disease. The CDR3 runs from the conserved cysteine through the conserved F or W. The D gene is left open where the match is weak. Clone size, where shown, is once, few, many, or a class for clones that have expanded.

D gene: TRBD1
V gene: TRBV11-2
clone size: few
J gene: TRBJ1-4
CDR3 DNA: TGTGCCAGCAGCTTTAGTAGAAGACAGGGCGTACGTGAAAAACTGTTTTTT
CDR3 protein: CASSFSRRQGVREKLFF

D gene: NA
V gene: TRBV6-1
clone size: many
J gene: TRBJ1-5
CDR3 DNA: TGTGCCAGCAGGCGGAACTCGGTAAATCAGCCCCAGCATTTT
CDR3 protein: CASRRNSVNQPQHF

D gene: TRBD1
V gene: TRBV2
clone size: many
J gene: TRBJ2-7
CDR3 DNA: TGTGCCAGCAGCGGACAGGGCGACGAGCAGTACTTC
CDR3 protein: CASSGQGDEQYF

D gene: TRBD2
V gene: TRBV30
clone size: many
J gene: TRBJ2-4
CDR3 DNA: TGTGCCTGGAGTACTAAGCGGGGGGGCGGAGGTGCCAAAAACATTCAGTACTTC
CDR3 protein: CAWSTKRGGGGAKNIQYF

D gene: TRBD2
V gene: TRBV5-1
clone size: NA
J gene: TRBJ2-2
CDR3 DNA: TGCGCCAGCAGCAGGGGACTAGCGGGAGAGGTAACCGGGGAGCTGTTTTTT
CDR3 protein: CASSRGLAGEVTGELFF

D gene: NA
V gene: TRBV4-1
clone size: few
J gene: TRBJ2-5
CDR3 DNA: TGCGCCAGCAGCCAAGATTCCAGGGGCGGGGAGACCCAGTACTTC
CDR3 protein: CASSQDSRGGETQYF

D gene: TRBD2
V gene: TRBV6-1
clone size: many
J gene: TRBJ2-7
CDR3 DNA: TGTGCCAGCAGTGAAGGGGACTACCATACCTACGAGCAGTACTTC
CDR3 protein: CASSEGDYHTYEQYF

D gene: NA
V gene: TRBV2
clone size: many
J gene: TRBJ1-5
CDR3 DNA: TGTGCCAGCAGTGAAATAGTAAGGGATCAGCCCCAGCATTTT
CDR3 protein: CASSEIVRDQPQHF

D gene: NA
V gene: TRBV29-1
clone size: NA
J gene: TRBJ2-5
CDR3 DNA: TGCAGCGTTGTGACTTTGGGCCAAGAGACCCAGTACTTC
CDR3 protein: CSVVTLGQETQYF

D gene: NA
V gene: TRBV29-1
clone size: many
J gene: TRBJ2-5
CDR3 DNA: TGCAGCGTTGAACCCGATGGGGGAGAGACCCAGTACTTC
CDR3 protein: CSVEPDGGETQYF

D gene: NA
V gene: TRBV11-2
clone size: many
J gene: TRBJ1-2
CDR3 DNA: TGTGCCAGCAGTTTATCGATGGGGGTCTATGGCTACACCTTC
CDR3 protein: CASSLSMGVYGYTF

D gene: NA
V gene: TRBV28
clone size: many
J gene: TRBJ1-1
CDR3 DNA: TGTGCCAGCAGTTTAGATCCGAGGGGGACTCAGGCTGAAGCTTTCTTT
CDR3 protein: CASSLDPRGTQAEAFF

D gene: TRBD1
V gene: TRBV24-1
clone size: many
J gene: TRBJ1-1
CDR3 DNA: TGTGCCACCAGTGATTATCGGGACAGGGGTTTTTCGTCCACCCATGAAGCTTTCTTT
CDR3 protein: CATSDYRDRGFSSTHEAFF

D gene: NA
V gene: TRBV27
clone size: many
J gene: TRBJ2-7
CDR3 DNA: TGTGCCAGCAGTTTATCTCAAGGCTGCGAGCAGTACTTC
CDR3 protein: CASSLSQGCEQYF

D gene: TRBD2
V gene: TRBV7-3
clone size: many
J gene: TRBJ2-5
CDR3 DNA: TGTGCCAGCAGCCAAAGGGACCCCGGGACTAGCCAGGAGACCCAGTACTTC
CDR3 protein: CASSQRDPGTSQETQYF

D gene: TRBD1
V gene: TRBV20-1
clone size: NA
J gene: TRBJ1-5
CDR3 DNA: TGCAGTGCTAGGTTCTTCGGGACAGGGATTCTCAATCAGCCCCAGCATTTT
CDR3 protein: CSARFFGTGILNQPQHF

D gene: TRBD2
V gene: TRBV10-3
clone size: few
J gene: TRBJ2-7
CDR3 DNA: TGTGCCATGGGTCAGCGGGAGGGGAGGGACGAGCAGTACTTC
CDR3 protein: CAMGQREGRDEQYF

D gene: NA
V gene: TRBV11-2
clone size: many
J gene: TRBJ2-7
CDR3 DNA: TGTGCCAGCAGCTTCTCCGGGACCACCTACGAGCAGTACTTC
CDR3 protein: CASSFSGTTYEQYF

D gene: TRBD1
V gene: TRBV2
clone size: NA
J gene: TRBJ2-2
CDR3 DNA: TGTGCCGGCTGGACAGGTTATACCGGGGAGCTGTTTTTT
CDR3 protein: CAGWTGYTGELFF

D gene: NA
V gene: TRBV6-2/TRBV6-3
clone size: few
J gene: TRBJ1-6
CDR3 DNA: TGTGCCAGCAGTTACTTGGTAGACTCGAGACGGAAGAATTCACCCCTCCACTTT
CDR3 protein: CASSYLVDSRRKNSPLHF

D gene: TRBD1
V gene: TRBV7-2
clone size: few
J gene: TRBJ2-5
CDR3 DNA: TGTGCCAGCAGCTCCGCCAGGGGGCAAGAGACCCAGTACTTC
CDR3 protein: CASSSARGQETQYF

D gene: NA
V gene: TRBV27
clone size: many
J gene: TRBJ1-5
CDR3 DNA: TGTGCCAGCAGTTTATTACCCCCGGGCAGTTCGTTTAGCAATCAGCCCCAGCATTTT
CDR3 protein: CASSLLPPGSSFSNQPQHF

D gene: TRBD2
V gene: TRBV20-1
clone size: NA
J gene: TRBJ2-7
CDR3 DNA: TGCAGTGCGGATCTAGCGGGAGTTTACGAGCAGTACTTC
CDR3 protein: CSADLAGVYEQYF

D gene: TRBD1
V gene: TRBV11-2
clone size: many
J gene: TRBJ2-7
CDR3 DNA: TGTGCCAGCAGCTTAAGGCCGGGACAGAGCTACGAGCAGTACTTC
CDR3 protein: CASSLRPGQSYEQYF

D gene: TRBD2
V gene: TRBV29-1
clone size: few
J gene: TRBJ2-5
CDR3 DNA: TGCAGCGCCGGGTGGTTTGGGACTAGCGGGCGGCGAGAGACCCAGTACTTC
CDR3 protein: CSAGWFGTSGRRETQYF

D gene: TRBD2
V gene: TRBV27
clone size: NA
J gene: TRBJ2-7
CDR3 DNA: TGTGCCAGCAGCGGGCGGGGACTAGGGCGGGGAGAGCAGTACTTC
CDR3 protein: CASSGRGLGRGEQYF

D gene: NA
V gene: TRBV7-8
clone size: NA
J gene: TRBJ2-2
CDR3 DNA: TGTGCCAGCAGCTCGGTGCGCGGGGAGCTGTTTTTT
CDR3 protein: CASSSVRGELFF

D gene: NA
V gene: TRBV6-1
clone size: many
J gene: TRBJ1-4
CDR3 DNA: TGTGCCAGCATCATGGGTACTTGGACCGATTTTCAGGGTCTGTTTTTT
CDR3 protein: CASIMGTWTDFQGLFF

D gene: TRBD1
V gene: TRBV27
clone size: few
J gene: TRBJ1-5
CDR3 DNA: TGTGCCAGCAGTCCGGACAGGGGGCCGGGACAGCCCCAGCATTTT
CDR3 protein: CASSPDRGPGQPQHF

D gene: NA
V gene: TRBV18
clone size: few
J gene: TRBJ2-2
CDR3 DNA: TGTGCCAGCTCACCGGCAGCGAACACCGGGGAGCTGTTTTTT
CDR3 protein: CASSPAANTGELFF

D gene: NA
V gene: TRBV5-5
clone size: few
J gene: TRBJ2-5
CDR3 DNA: TGTGCCAGCAGCGTGGTAAGACGCGCCCAAGAGACCCAGTACTTC
CDR3 protein: CASSVVRRAQETQYF

D gene: TRBD1
V gene: TRBV28
clone size: few
J gene: TRBJ2-7
CDR3 DNA: TGTGCCAGCGGACAGGGAAGCGGCGAGCAGTACTTC
CDR3 protein: CASGQGSGEQYF

D gene: TRBD1
V gene: TRBV2
clone size: few
J gene: TRBJ2-2
CDR3 DNA: TGTGCCAGCAGTTTGGGACAGGGGTTCACCGGGGAGCTGTTTTTT
CDR3 protein: CASSLGQGFTGELFF

D gene: TRBD1
V gene: TRBV6-2/TRBV6-3
clone size: NA
J gene: TRBJ2-1
CDR3 DNA: TGTGCCAGCAGTGGGGGACAGGGGGGATCCTACAATGAGCAGTTCTTC
CDR3 protein: CASSGGQGGSYNEQFF

D gene: TRBD1
V gene: TRBV4-1
clone size: NA
J gene: TRBJ1-5
CDR3 DNA: TGCGCCAGCAGCCAAGATAGGGGGACAGTGAGGCCCCAGCATTTT
CDR3 protein: CASSQDRGTVRPQHF

D gene: NA
V gene: TRBV2
clone size: few
J gene: TRBJ2-3
CDR3 DNA: TGTGCCAGCAGTGAATCCAGGCAGTGGACAGATACGCAGTATTTT
CDR3 protein: CASSESRQWTDTQYF

D gene: NA
V gene: TRBV19
clone size: few
J gene: TRBJ1-1
CDR3 DNA: TGTGCCAGTAGTATGGCGCAGAACACTGAAGCTTTCTTT
CDR3 protein: CASSMAQNTEAFF

D gene: NA
V gene: TRBV20-1
clone size: NA
J gene: TRBJ2-5
CDR3 DNA: TGCAGTGCCGACGACTGGGGACGGCAAGAGACCCAGTACTTC
CDR3 protein: CSADDWGRQETQYF

D gene: NA
V gene: TRBV7-9
clone size: NA
J gene: TRBJ2-5
CDR3 DNA: TGTGCCAGCAGCTTATTCGCTGGAGAGACCCAGTACTTC
CDR3 protein: CASSLFAGETQYF

D gene: TRBD2
V gene: TRBV7-2
clone size: NA
J gene: TRBJ2-2
CDR3 DNA: TGTGCCAGCAGCACCCGGACTAGCGGGAGGGCCGGGGAAAGCGGGGAGCTGTTTTTT
CDR3 protein: CASSTRTSGRAGESGELFF

D gene: NA
V gene: TRBV20-1
clone size: few
J gene: TRBJ1-1
CDR3 DNA: TGCAGTGCTAGGCAGCTTGCTGAAGCTTTCTTT
CDR3 protein: CSARQLAEAFF

D gene: TRBD1
V gene: TRBV12-3/TRBV12-4
clone size: many
J gene: TRBJ2-5
CDR3 DNA: TGTGCCAGCACCGCCGCGGACAGGGGACAGACCCAGTACTTC
CDR3 protein: CASTAADRGQTQYF

D gene: TRBD1
V gene: TRBV2
clone size: many
J gene: TRBJ1-6
CDR3 DNA: TGTGCCAGCAGTGTCGACAGGGCCTATTCACCCCTCCACTTT
CDR3 protein: CASSVDRAYSPLHF

D gene: NA
V gene: TRBV2
clone size: many
J gene: TRBJ1-2
CDR3 DNA: TGTGCCAGCGGGCGGGGGGCAAACTATGGCTACACCTTC
CDR3 protein: CASGRGANYGYTF

D gene: NA
V gene: TRBV30
clone size: many
J gene: TRBJ2-7
CDR3 DNA: TGTGCCTGGAGTAGGAGCACGAGCTCCTACGAGCAGTACTTC
CDR3 protein: CAWSRSTSSYEQYF

D gene: NA
V gene: TRBV12-3/TRBV12-4
clone size: NA
J gene: TRBJ1-5
CDR3 DNA: TGTGCCAGCAGGGCCGGGCCACGTAGCAATCAGCCCCAGCATTTT
CDR3 protein: CASRAGPRSNQPQHF

D gene: TRBD1
V gene: TRBV2
clone size: many
J gene: TRBJ1-1
CDR3 DNA: TGTGCCACAGGTTTGGACAGGGGGAGGACTGAAGCTTTCTTT
CDR3 protein: CATGLDRGRTEAFF

D gene: NA
V gene: TRBV4-1
clone size: NA
J gene: TRBJ2-7
CDR3 DNA: TGCGCCAGCAGCCAAAGACTGGGGCCTTACGAGCAGTACTTC
CDR3 protein: CASSQRLGPYEQYF

D gene: TRBD2
V gene: TRBV20-1
clone size: many
J gene: TRBJ2-5
CDR3 DNA: TGCAGTGCTACGGCGGGAGCGAGTCAAGAGACCCAGTACTTC
CDR3 protein: CSATAGASQETQYF

D gene: NA
V gene: TRBV27
clone size: NA
J gene: TRBJ2-1
CDR3 DNA: TGTGCCAGCAGTTTATGGGCCGGGACCTATCGGCACAATGAGCAGTTCTTC
CDR3 protein: CASSLWAGTYRHNEQFF

D gene: NA
V gene: TRBV5-1
clone size: NA
J gene: TRBJ1-3
CDR3 DNA: TGCGCCAGCAGCTCGCAACAGGGCCCCTCTGGAAACACCATATATTTT
CDR3 protein: CASSSQQGPSGNTIYF

D gene: NA
V gene: TRBV7-3
clone size: few
J gene: TRBJ2-7
CDR3 DNA: TGTGCCACCCCAAAAGAATCCAAACTAAGCTCCTACGAGCAGTACTTC
CDR3 protein: CATPKESKLSSYEQYF

D gene: NA
V gene: TRBV30
clone size: many
J gene: TRBJ2-7
CDR3 DNA: TGTGCCTGGAGTGTCGGGGACGAGCAGTACTTC
CDR3 protein: CAWSVGDEQYF

D gene: TRBD1
V gene: TRBV11-2
clone size: many
J gene: TRBJ2-7
CDR3 DNA: TGTGCCAGCAGCTCGGACAGGGCTAACGAGCAGTACTTC
CDR3 protein: CASSSDRANEQYF

D gene: TRBD1
V gene: TRBV20-1
clone size: few
J gene: TRBJ1-6
CDR3 DNA: TGCAGTGCTAGAGCGGGGACAGGCCTGAATTCACCCCTCCACTTT
CDR3 protein: CSARAGTGLNSPLHF

D gene: TRBD1
V gene: TRBV7-3
clone size: many
J gene: TRBJ1-2
CDR3 DNA: TGTGCCAGCAGCCTACAACAGGGGTATGGCTACACCTTC
CDR3 protein: CASSLQQGYGYTF

D gene: NA
V gene: TRBV10-3
clone size: few
J gene: TRBJ2-7
CDR3 DNA: TGTGCCATCAGTGAGGGGGCAGGGCAGGCCTACGAGCAGTACTTC
CDR3 protein: CAISEGAGQAYEQYF